This paragraph reports one TCR beta chain. Its antigen is unknown. The sample is drawn from a study of T cell responses to AZD1222 COVID-19 vaccine. Pooled in the analysis were second doses at about 4 or about 12 weeks. Generated by immunoSEQ multiplex PCR, the TCRdb table keeps only in-frame clones and is missing some. The table lists 150,000 to 250,000 clones, 93% of them singletons. The study, taken as a whole, reports: White British donors predominated, females outnumbered males, and clonal diversity was possibly underestimated. Mapped onto spike, vaccine-associated CD4 TCRs spanned it and were dominant at 160-218 and 743-854.

The ends were cut back, 0 bases at V and 11 bases at J, with 9 bases in the middle. The CDR3 is 12 amino acids. Germline V gene data show CDR1 as SGHRS and CDR2 as YFSETQ. The material was peripheral blood, obtained 28 days after the second AZD1222 dose. The chain recombines TRBV5-1 with TRBJ2-1; D is unresolved. The receptor's source is an adult who received the AZD1222 COVID-19 vaccine. Here the CDR3 reads CASSLGTRKQFF. Written as DNA, the CDR3 is TGCGCCAGCAGCTTGGGAACCAGAAAGCAGTTCTTC.